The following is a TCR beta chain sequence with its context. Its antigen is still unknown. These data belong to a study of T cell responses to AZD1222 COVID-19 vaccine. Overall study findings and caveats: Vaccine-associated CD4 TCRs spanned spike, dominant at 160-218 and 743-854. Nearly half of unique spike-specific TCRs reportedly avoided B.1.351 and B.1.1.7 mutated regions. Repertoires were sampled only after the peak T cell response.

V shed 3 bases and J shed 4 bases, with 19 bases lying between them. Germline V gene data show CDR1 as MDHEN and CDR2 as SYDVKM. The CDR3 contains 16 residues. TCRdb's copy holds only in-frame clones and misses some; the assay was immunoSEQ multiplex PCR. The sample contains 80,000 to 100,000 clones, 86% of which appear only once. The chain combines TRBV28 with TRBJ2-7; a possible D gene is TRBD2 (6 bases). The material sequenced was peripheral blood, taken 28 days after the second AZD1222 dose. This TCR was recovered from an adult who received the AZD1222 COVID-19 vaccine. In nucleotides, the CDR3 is TGTGCCAGCAGTTTCCCCGGGAGCCCCAAATTATACGAGCAGTACTTC. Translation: CASSFPGSPKLYEQYF.